Below, one T cell receptor (beta chain) is given with its context. Antigen unknown. Libraries were prepared by immunoSEQ multiplex PCR; TCRdb keeps only in-frame clonotypes and omits some of them. The sample lists about 25,000 clones, approximately 80% seen once, with approximately 26% in the top ten. The data were obtained in a study of OX40 agonist ivuxolimab in advanced cancers. Across the whole study: All patients had ivuxolimab intravenously every 2 weeks at 0.01 to 10 mg/kg. The mean age was roughly 60 years, ranging from roughly 23 to 79, with over 70% of participants male. Whole-study results and caveats: Clonal expansion was among the lowest in partial responders at 0.1-3.0 mg/kg, especially CD8+.

Trimming stripped 2 bases from V and 1 base from J, with 14 bases between. Per germline, CDR1 MNHEY and CDR2 SVGAGI. The CDR3 is 16 residues long. The input for sequencing was CD4+ or CD8+ T cells sorted from blood, taken in a trial of the OX40 agonist ivuxolimab. The chain carries TRBV6-5 and TRBJ1-2, with D uncertain. The clonotype originates from an adult with an advanced solid tumor such as melanoma, head and neck, liver or kidney cancer. The CDR3 region is CASSYGAATVNYGYTF. The CDR3 DNA reads as TGTGCCAGCAGTTACGGCGCGGCGACCGTTAACTATGGCTACACCTTC.